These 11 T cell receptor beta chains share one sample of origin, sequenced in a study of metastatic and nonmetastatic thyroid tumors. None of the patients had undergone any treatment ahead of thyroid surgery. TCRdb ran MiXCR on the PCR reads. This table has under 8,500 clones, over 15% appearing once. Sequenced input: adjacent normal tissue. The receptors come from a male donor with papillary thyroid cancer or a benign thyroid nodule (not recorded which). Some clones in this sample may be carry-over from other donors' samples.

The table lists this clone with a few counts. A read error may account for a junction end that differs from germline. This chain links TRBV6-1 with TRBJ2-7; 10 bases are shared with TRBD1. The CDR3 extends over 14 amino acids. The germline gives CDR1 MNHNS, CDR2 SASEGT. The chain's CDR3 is CVSMEGQGGYEQYF. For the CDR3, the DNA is TGTGTCAGCATGGAAGGACAGGGGGGCTACGAGCAGTACTTC.

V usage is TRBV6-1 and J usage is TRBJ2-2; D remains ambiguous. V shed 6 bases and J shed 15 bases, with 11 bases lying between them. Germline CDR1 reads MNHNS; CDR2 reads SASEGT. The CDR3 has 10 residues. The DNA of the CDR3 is TGTGCCAGCAGAATAGGTAAGTTGTTTTTT. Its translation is CASRIGKLFF.

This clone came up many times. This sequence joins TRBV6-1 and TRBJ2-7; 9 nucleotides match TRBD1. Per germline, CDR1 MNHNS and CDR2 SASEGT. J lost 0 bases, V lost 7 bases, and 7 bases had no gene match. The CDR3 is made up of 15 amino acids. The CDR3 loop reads CASNTGTGSSYEQYV. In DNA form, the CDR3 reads TGTGCCAGCAATACCGGGACAGGGAGCTCCTACGAGCAGTACGTC.

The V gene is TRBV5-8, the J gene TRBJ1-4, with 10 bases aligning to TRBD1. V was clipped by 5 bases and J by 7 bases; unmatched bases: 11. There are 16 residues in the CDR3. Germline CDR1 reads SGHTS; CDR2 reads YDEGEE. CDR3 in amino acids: CASSRIDRGRSEKLFF. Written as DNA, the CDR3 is TGTGCCAGCAGTCGTATCGACAGGGGGCGTAGTGAAAAACTGTTTTTT.

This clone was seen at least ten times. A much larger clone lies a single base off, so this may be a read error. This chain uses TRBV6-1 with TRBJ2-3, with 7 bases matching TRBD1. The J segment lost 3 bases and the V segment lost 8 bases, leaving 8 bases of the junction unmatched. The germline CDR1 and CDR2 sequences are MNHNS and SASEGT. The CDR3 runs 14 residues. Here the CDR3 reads CASLNRGLTDTQYF. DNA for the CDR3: TGTGCCAGCCTGAACAGGGGTTTGACAGATACGCAGTATTTT.

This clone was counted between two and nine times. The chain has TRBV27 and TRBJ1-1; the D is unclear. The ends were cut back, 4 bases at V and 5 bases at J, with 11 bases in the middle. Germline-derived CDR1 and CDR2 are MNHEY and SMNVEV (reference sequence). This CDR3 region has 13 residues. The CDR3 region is CASSSNSATEAFF. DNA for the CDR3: TGTGCCAGCAGTTCGAACAGTGCGACTGAAGCTTTCTTT.

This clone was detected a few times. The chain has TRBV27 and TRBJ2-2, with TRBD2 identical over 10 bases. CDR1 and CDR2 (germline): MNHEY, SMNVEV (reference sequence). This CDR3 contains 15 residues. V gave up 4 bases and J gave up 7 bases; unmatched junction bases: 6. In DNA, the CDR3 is TGTGCCAGCAGTTACAGCGGGGGGGCCGACGGGGAGCTGTTTTTT. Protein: CASSYSGGADGELFF.

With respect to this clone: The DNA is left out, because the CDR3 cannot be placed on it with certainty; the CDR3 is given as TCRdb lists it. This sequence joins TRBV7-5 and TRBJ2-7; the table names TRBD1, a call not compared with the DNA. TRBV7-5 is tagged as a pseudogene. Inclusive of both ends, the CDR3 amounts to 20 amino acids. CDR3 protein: CTSVPEVIHRQVLSTYEQYF.

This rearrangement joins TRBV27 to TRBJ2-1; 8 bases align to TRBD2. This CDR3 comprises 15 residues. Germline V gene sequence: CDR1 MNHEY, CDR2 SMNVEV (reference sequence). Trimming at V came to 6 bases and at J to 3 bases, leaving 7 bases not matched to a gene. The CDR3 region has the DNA TGTGCCAGCAGCCCGGGGGGGAGCAACTACAATGAGCAGTTCTTC. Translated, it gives CASSPGGSNYNEQFF.

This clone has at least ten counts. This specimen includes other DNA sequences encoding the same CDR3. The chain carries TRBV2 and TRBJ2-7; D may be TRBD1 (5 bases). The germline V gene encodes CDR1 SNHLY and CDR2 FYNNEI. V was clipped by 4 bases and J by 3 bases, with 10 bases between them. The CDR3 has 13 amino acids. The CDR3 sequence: CASSGPGIYEQYF. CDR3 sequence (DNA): TGTGCCAGCAGTGGTCCAGGGATCTACGAGCAGTACTTC.

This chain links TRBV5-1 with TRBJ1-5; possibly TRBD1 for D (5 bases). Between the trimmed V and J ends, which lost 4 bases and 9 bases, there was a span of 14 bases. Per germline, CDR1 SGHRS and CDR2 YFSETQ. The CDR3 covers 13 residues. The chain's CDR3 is CASSQELDRPQHF. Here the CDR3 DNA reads TGCGCCAGCAGCCAGGAACTAGACAGGCCCCAGCATTTT.